This is a list of T cell receptor beta chains from one sample in a study of blood T cells in healthy people across ages. TCRdb re-called the 5' RACE reads through MiXCR, storing one row per CDR3 protein. This table has about 2 million distinct CDR3 sequences, around 50% appearing once. The sample comprised blood. These receptors came from a woman in her thirties or forties in good health. Each CDR3 is given with its conserved first and last residue. The order of the fields is V gene, D gene, J gene, clone size, CDR3 DNA, CDR3 protein. A D gene is named only where the DNA matches it firmly. Rows may omit the clone size; those that give it use once, few, many or a size class.

v_call: TRBV7-2; d_call: NA; j_call: TRBJ2-1; clone_size: once; cdr3_nt: TGTGCCAGCAGATTGGGTGGACACACCTACAATGAGCAGTTCTTC; cdr3_aa: CASRLGGHTYNEQFF
v_call: TRBV7-2; d_call: TRBD2; j_call: TRBJ2-7; clone_size: few; cdr3_nt: TGTGCCAGCAGCTCGACTAGCGGGGATGAGTACTTC; cdr3_aa: CASSSTSGDEYF
v_call: TRBV7-2; d_call: NA; j_call: TRBJ2-1; clone_size: many; cdr3_nt: TGTGCCAGCAGCTTACCAGACTACAATGAGCAGTTCTTC; cdr3_aa: CASSLPDYNEQFF
v_call: TRBV5-6; d_call: NA; j_call: TRBJ2-7; clone_size: once; cdr3_nt: TGTGCCAGCAGCCCACAGTCGAGGTCCGAGCAGTACTTC; cdr3_aa: CASSPQSRSEQYF
v_call: TRBV20-1; d_call: NA; j_call: TRBJ1-2; clone_size: few; cdr3_nt: TGCAGTGTAACTATTAACTATGGCTACACCTTC; cdr3_aa: CSVTINYGYTF
v_call: TRBV11-1; d_call: NA; j_call: TRBJ2-1; clone_size: NA; cdr3_nt: TGTGCCAGCAGCTTAGTTGCAAGTCAGGTTTACCACAATGAGCAGTTCTTC; cdr3_aa: CASSLVASQVYHNEQFF
v_call: TRBV7-8; d_call: NA; j_call: TRBJ1-6; clone_size: NA; cdr3_nt: TGTGCCAGCAGCACAGGTGGCAATTTAGCTTCACCCCTCCACTTT; cdr3_aa: CASSTGGNLASPLHF
v_call: TRBV9; d_call: TRBD1; j_call: TRBJ1-2; clone_size: NA; cdr3_nt: TGTGCCAGCAGCGTAATGTTAGGGGGCGGCTACACCTTC; cdr3_aa: CASSVMLGGGYTF
v_call: TRBV5-1; d_call: TRBD1; j_call: TRBJ2-3; clone_size: few; cdr3_nt: TGCGCCAGCAGTACCGGGACAGGGCGACACTATACGCAGTATTTT; cdr3_aa: CASSTGTGRHYTQYF
v_call: TRBV12-3/TRBV12-4; d_call: TRBD1; j_call: TRBJ1-6; clone_size: few; cdr3_nt: TGTGCCAGCAGTCCTCACAGGGGGCGATCACCCCTCCACTTT; cdr3_aa: CASSPHRGRSPLHF
v_call: TRBV7-9; d_call: TRBD1; j_call: TRBJ2-1; clone_size: few; cdr3_nt: TGTGCCAGCAGCCACAGGGGTGGCTACAATGAGCAGTTCTTC; cdr3_aa: CASSHRGGYNEQFF
v_call: TRBV2; d_call: TRBD1; j_call: TRBJ2-1; clone_size: once; cdr3_nt: TGTGCCAGCAGCGATAGGACAGGGGGCGCCTACAATGAGCAGTTCTTC; cdr3_aa: CASSDRTGGAYNEQFF
v_call: TRBV4-2; d_call: NA; j_call: TRBJ2-7; clone_size: NA; cdr3_nt: TGTGCCAGCAGCCAAGGGCAGGGTATAAACCACGAGCAGTACTTC; cdr3_aa: CASSQGQGINHEQYF
v_call: TRBV5-1; d_call: NA; j_call: TRBJ2-3; clone_size: NA; cdr3_nt: TGCGCCAGCAGCTTGGCGACAGGGAGGGCCTCTAGCACAGATACGCAGTATTTT; cdr3_aa: CASSLATGRASSTDTQYF
v_call: TRBV7-6; d_call: NA; j_call: TRBJ2-7; clone_size: NA; cdr3_nt: TGTGCCAGCAGCGCCTCCTCTAAGGGGGAGCAGTACTTC; cdr3_aa: CASSASSKGEQYF
v_call: TRBV5-6; d_call: TRBD1; j_call: TRBJ2-7; clone_size: NA; cdr3_nt: TGTGCCAGCAGCTCCGGGACAGTTTTCGAGCAGTACTTC; cdr3_aa: CASSSGTVFEQYF
v_call: TRBV10-3; d_call: NA; j_call: TRBJ1-4; clone_size: NA; cdr3_nt: TGTGCCATCGGTGAGTCGTTACCAGGGGAAAAACTGTTTTTT; cdr3_aa: CAIGESLPGEKLFF
v_call: TRBV29-1; d_call: TRBD2; j_call: TRBJ2-3; clone_size: NA; cdr3_nt: TGCAGCGTGCCCGAGGGCGGGAGGGACTATAGCACAGATACGCAGTATTTT; cdr3_aa: CSVPEGGRDYSTDTQYF
v_call: TRBV11-1; d_call: NA; j_call: TRBJ2-1; clone_size: few; cdr3_nt: TGTGCCAGCAGCTTAAAAGTCGGGTCTTACAATGAGCAGTTCTTC; cdr3_aa: CASSLKVGSYNEQFF
v_call: TRBV4-1; d_call: TRBD2; j_call: TRBJ2-5; clone_size: NA; cdr3_nt: TGCGCCAGCAGCCCTGGACTAGCGGGAGGGGCTGGAGAGACCCAGTACTTC; cdr3_aa: CASSPGLAGGAGETQYF
v_call: TRBV7-9; d_call: TRBD2; j_call: TRBJ2-1; clone_size: NA; cdr3_nt: TGTGCCAGCAGCTTCACCGGGACTAGGTTGAACAATGAGCAGTTCTTC; cdr3_aa: CASSFTGTRLNNEQFF
v_call: TRBV7-9; d_call: NA; j_call: TRBJ1-6; clone_size: NA; cdr3_nt: TGTGCCAGCAGCTTAGCTCCGAATTCACCCCTCCACTTT; cdr3_aa: CASSLAPNSPLHF
v_call: TRBV4-3; d_call: TRBD2; j_call: TRBJ2-7; clone_size: NA; cdr3_nt: TGCGCCAGCAGCCAAGATGTGGGTAGCGGGGGTTACGAGCAGTACTTC; cdr3_aa: CASSQDVGSGGYEQYF
v_call: TRBV6-1; d_call: NA; j_call: TRBJ1-2; clone_size: once; cdr3_nt: TGTGCCAGCAGTGAAGCACGGCAGGGTGAATACACCTTC; cdr3_aa: CASSEARQGEYTF
v_call: TRBV27; d_call: NA; j_call: TRBJ2-5; clone_size: NA; cdr3_nt: TGTGCCAGCAGTTTATACGACAGGGAGGGGACCCAGTACTTC; cdr3_aa: CASSLYDREGTQYF
v_call: TRBV6-7; d_call: NA; j_call: TRBJ2-7; clone_size: many; cdr3_nt: TGTGCCAGCACTCCGGGCCGGGGCCTGGGTTTGGAGTACTTC; cdr3_aa: CASTPGRGLGLEYF
v_call: TRBV10-3; d_call: NA; j_call: TRBJ1-6; clone_size: NA; cdr3_nt: TGTGCCATCAGTGATTCGGGGTATAATTCACCCCTCCACTTT; cdr3_aa: CAISDSGYNSPLHF
v_call: TRBV6-6; d_call: NA; j_call: TRBJ2-7; clone_size: NA; cdr3_nt: TGTGCCAGCAGTTATAGGGCGTACTACGAGCAGTACTTC; cdr3_aa: CASSYRAYYEQYF
v_call: TRBV20-1; d_call: NA; j_call: TRBJ2-5; clone_size: NA; cdr3_nt: TGCAGTGCTAGAGACCAAGAGTCCCAGTACTTC; cdr3_aa: CSARDQESQYF
v_call: TRBV20-1; d_call: TRBD1; j_call: TRBJ2-7; clone_size: few; cdr3_nt: TGCAGTTTGACAGGGGGACAATCCTACGAGCAGTACTTC; cdr3_aa: CSLTGGQSYEQYF
v_call: TRBV4-2; d_call: TRBD1; j_call: TRBJ1-2; clone_size: NA; cdr3_nt: TGTGCCAGCAGCCAACTACAGGGGGCCTATGGCTACACCTTC; cdr3_aa: CASSQLQGAYGYTF
v_call: TRBV4-2; d_call: TRBD1; j_call: TRBJ1-4; clone_size: NA; cdr3_nt: TGTGCCAGCAGCCAACCACAGGGGGCGGGTAATGAAAAACTGTTTTTT; cdr3_aa: CASSQPQGAGNEKLFF
v_call: TRBV10-2; d_call: NA; j_call: TRBJ2-3; clone_size: NA; cdr3_nt: TGCGCCAGCAGTGAGTCGGGCAGGGCGAGCACAGATACGCAGTATTTT; cdr3_aa: CASSESGRASTDTQYF
v_call: TRBV9; d_call: TRBD1; j_call: TRBJ2-4; clone_size: few; cdr3_nt: TGTGCCAGCAGCGTAGCCCAGGGGGCAAACATTCAGTACTTC; cdr3_aa: CASSVAQGANIQYF
v_call: TRBV28; d_call: NA; j_call: TRBJ2-4; clone_size: NA; cdr3_nt: TGTGCCAGCAGTTTGGGTCAGGCCTTATCAGACAAAAACATTCAGTACTTC; cdr3_aa: CASSLGQALSDKNIQYF
v_call: TRBV29-1; d_call: NA; j_call: TRBJ1-2; clone_size: NA; cdr3_nt: TGCAGCGTTGAGAAATGGGCAGGGGAGTTAGATGGCTACACCTTC; cdr3_aa: CSVEKWAGELDGYTF
v_call: TRBV6-2/TRBV6-3; d_call: NA; j_call: TRBJ2-5; clone_size: NA; cdr3_nt: TGTGCCAGCAGTTACTCGGGGGGCCAGACCCAGTACTTC; cdr3_aa: CASSYSGGQTQYF
v_call: TRBV6-5; d_call: TRBD2; j_call: TRBJ2-4; clone_size: NA; cdr3_nt: TGTGCCAGCAGTTATGGGGCAGGGAGGGACTTAAGGAACATTCAGTACTTC; cdr3_aa: CASSYGAGRDLRNIQYF
v_call: TRBV27; d_call: NA; j_call: TRBJ2-1; clone_size: NA; cdr3_nt: TGTGCCAGCACCTACTCTAGCGCCCTCTCCTACAATGAGCAGTTCTTC; cdr3_aa: CASTYSSALSYNEQFF
v_call: TRBV28; d_call: NA; j_call: TRBJ2-2; clone_size: once; cdr3_nt: TGTGCCAGCAGTGCCGGGGGACACGGGGAGCTGTTTTTT; cdr3_aa: CASSAGGHGELFF
v_call: TRBV10-3; d_call: TRBD1; j_call: TRBJ1-1; clone_size: NA; cdr3_nt: TGTGCCATCAGTGAGAGGTTCCCACTCGTCCGCCGGGACAGGGGAGCGAACACTGAAGCTTTCTTT; cdr3_aa: CAISERFPLVRRDRGANTEAFF
v_call: TRBV6-1; d_call: TRBD1; j_call: TRBJ1-4; clone_size: NA; cdr3_nt: TGTGCCAGCAGTGAAAGGGGACAGGTGACAAATGAAAAACTGTTTTTT; cdr3_aa: CASSERGQVTNEKLFF
v_call: TRBV2; d_call: NA; j_call: TRBJ2-7; clone_size: NA; cdr3_nt: TGTGCCAGCAGTGAAGCGCTTCGTGTCCTCGAGCAGTACTTC; cdr3_aa: CASSEALRVLEQYF
v_call: TRBV7-2; d_call: TRBD1; j_call: TRBJ2-7; clone_size: NA; cdr3_nt: TGTGCCAGCAGCCAGCATCTGGCCGACAGGGGTTCGACCTACGAGCAGTACTTC; cdr3_aa: CASSQHLADRGSTYEQYF
v_call: TRBV20-1; d_call: NA; j_call: TRBJ1-2; clone_size: once; cdr3_nt: TGCAGTGCTAGAGATAAACAATGCGGCTACACCTTC; cdr3_aa: CSARDKQCGYTF
v_call: TRBV12-3/TRBV12-4; d_call: TRBD1; j_call: TRBJ1-1; clone_size: NA; cdr3_nt: TGTGCCAGCAGTGCTACAGGGGTAGACACTGAAGCTTTCTTT; cdr3_aa: CASSATGVDTEAFF
v_call: TRBV19; d_call: NA; j_call: TRBJ2-1; clone_size: NA; cdr3_nt: TGTGCCACCTCGACGCCGCCCTCCTACAATGAGCAGTTCTTC; cdr3_aa: CATSTPPSYNEQFF
v_call: TRBV20-1; d_call: TRBD1; j_call: TRBJ1-6; clone_size: NA; cdr3_nt: TGCAGTGCAAAAGACAGGGTCGAGGCGCCCCTCCACTTT; cdr3_aa: CSAKDRVEAPLHF
v_call: TRBV6-5; d_call: NA; j_call: TRBJ1-1; clone_size: NA; cdr3_nt: TGTGCCAGCAGTTACTCGAGCGCCAGGAACACTGAAGCTTTCTTT; cdr3_aa: CASSYSSARNTEAFF
v_call: TRBV7-9; d_call: NA; j_call: TRBJ2-7; clone_size: NA; cdr3_nt: TGTGCCAGCAGCTTATTCGATGCTACCTACGAGCAGTACTTC; cdr3_aa: CASSLFDATYEQYF
v_call: TRBV27; d_call: NA; j_call: TRBJ2-1; clone_size: NA; cdr3_nt: TGTGCCAGCAAACTGGCACAGGAAGGTCCATACAATGAGCAGTTCTTC; cdr3_aa: CASKLAQEGPYNEQFF
v_call: TRBV28; d_call: NA; j_call: TRBJ2-7; clone_size: NA; cdr3_nt: TGTGCCAGCAGTTTAGATAGGCTCAACGAGCAGTACTTC; cdr3_aa: CASSLDRLNEQYF
v_call: TRBV20-1; d_call: NA; j_call: TRBJ2-7; clone_size: NA; cdr3_nt: TGCAGTGCTAGAGATCGGGTGGGCTGGGCATCCGAGCAGTACTTC; cdr3_aa: CSARDRVGWASEQYF
v_call: TRBV6-5; d_call: NA; j_call: TRBJ1-5; clone_size: NA; cdr3_nt: TGTGCCAGCAGTTACTCTGCGCGACAGGGCAATCAGCCCCAGCATTTT; cdr3_aa: CASSYSARQGNQPQHF
v_call: TRBV12-3/TRBV12-4; d_call: NA; j_call: TRBJ2-3; clone_size: NA; cdr3_nt: TGTGCCAGCAGTTTAGCACTTGGGAAAACAGATACGCAGTATTTT; cdr3_aa: CASSLALGKTDTQYF